The rows below give T cell receptor beta chains drawn from one sample of a study of identical twins. MiXCR was run by TCRdb on the 5' RACE reads, yielding one entry per CDR3 protein. The sample yields roughly 690,000 distinct CDR3 sequences, approximately 6.1% seen once. The sample taken for sequencing was naive T cells sorted from blood. These receptors were obtained from a man aged 18 to 35 in good health. Each CDR3 is given with its conserved first and last residue. Each record gives: clone size, J gene, D gene, V gene, CDR3 DNA, CDR3 protein. The D gene is left open where the match is weak. The size field is filled for only some rows; it gives once, few, many or a size class.

abundance: many; j_gene: TRBJ1-5; d_gene: TRBD1; v_gene: TRBV6-2/TRBV6-3; CDR3nt: TGTGCCAGCAGAAACACAGGGGCGGCTCAGCCCCAGCATTTT; CDR3aa: CASRNTGAAQPQHF
abundance: many; j_gene: TRBJ2-1; d_gene: -; v_gene: TRBV20-1; CDR3nt: TGCAGTGCTACAGGGGTCTCCTACAATGAGCAGTTCTTC; CDR3aa: CSATGVSYNEQFF
abundance: many; j_gene: TRBJ2-3; d_gene: TRBD1; v_gene: TRBV20-1; CDR3nt: TGCAGTGCGCTTGGAACCGGGACAGGGGGCGGAGATACGCAGTATTTT; CDR3aa: CSALGTGTGGGDTQYF
abundance: many; j_gene: TRBJ2-7; d_gene: -; v_gene: TRBV12-3/TRBV12-4; CDR3nt: TGTGCCAGCAGTTTTGGTGGAGGCTACGAGCAGTACTTC; CDR3aa: CASSFGGGYEQYF
abundance: many; j_gene: TRBJ2-1; d_gene: -; v_gene: TRBV7-9; CDR3nt: TGTGCCAGCCACCTCTACGGAACAACCTACAATGAGCAGTTCTTC; CDR3aa: CASHLYGTTYNEQFF
abundance: many; j_gene: TRBJ2-3; d_gene: -; v_gene: TRBV12-3/TRBV12-4; CDR3nt: TGTGCCAGCAGGGGAGGACAACCCACAGATACGCAGTATTTT; CDR3aa: CASRGGQPTDTQYF
abundance: many; j_gene: TRBJ2-1; d_gene: -; v_gene: TRBV5-1; CDR3nt: TGCGCCAGCAGCTTGATGGGGTTTGGGGCTGAACGCCAGTTCTTC; CDR3aa: CASSLMGFGAERQFF
abundance: many; j_gene: TRBJ2-3; d_gene: TRBD1; v_gene: TRBV7-9; CDR3nt: TGTGCCAGCAGCGAATCACAGGGGCCGAACACAGATACGCAGTATTTT; CDR3aa: CASSESQGPNTDTQYF
abundance: many; j_gene: TRBJ2-7; d_gene: -; v_gene: TRBV25-1; CDR3nt: TGTGCCAGCCGGCTCGCGGGGCCCCCCTACGAGCAGTACTTC; CDR3aa: CASRLAGPPYEQYF
abundance: -; j_gene: TRBJ2-7; d_gene: -; v_gene: TRBV5-6; CDR3nt: TGTGCCAGCAGCCGCGCCGGGATCGAGCAGTACTTC; CDR3aa: CASSRAGIEQYF
abundance: few; j_gene: TRBJ1-1; d_gene: -; v_gene: TRBV5-5; CDR3nt: TGTGCCAGCAGCCCGATTATGAACACTGAAGCTTTCTTT; CDR3aa: CASSPIMNTEAFF
abundance: many; j_gene: TRBJ2-5; d_gene: -; v_gene: TRBV5-1; CDR3nt: TGCGCCAGCAGCCGTCAAGGGGGGCACCAAGAGACCCAGTACTTC; CDR3aa: CASSRQGGHQETQYF
abundance: many; j_gene: TRBJ2-1; d_gene: TRBD2; v_gene: TRBV7-9; CDR3nt: TGTGCCAGCAGCTTACTTGAACTAGCGGGAGGGAGGGAGTTCTTC; CDR3aa: CASSLLELAGGREFF
abundance: -; j_gene: TRBJ2-1; d_gene: -; v_gene: TRBV6-2/TRBV6-3; CDR3nt: TGTGCCAGCAGTTACTCGTCCGGACACAATGAGCAGTTCTTC; CDR3aa: CASSYSSGHNEQFF
abundance: many; j_gene: TRBJ2-1; d_gene: -; v_gene: TRBV5-1; CDR3nt: TGCGCCAGCAGCTTGGGAATGCATGAGCAGTTCTTC; CDR3aa: CASSLGMHEQFF
abundance: many; j_gene: TRBJ1-4; d_gene: -; v_gene: TRBV7-9; CDR3nt: TGTGCCAGCAGCTTAGTCGAAGGGAGCGGTGAAAAACTGTTTTTT; CDR3aa: CASSLVEGSGEKLFF
abundance: few; j_gene: TRBJ1-2; d_gene: -; v_gene: TRBV9; CDR3nt: TGTGCCAGCAGCGTCTGGGCAGGAGATAACTATGGCTACACCTTC; CDR3aa: CASSVWAGDNYGYTF
abundance: few; j_gene: TRBJ2-7; d_gene: -; v_gene: TRBV4-3; CDR3nt: TGCGCCAGCAGCCAAGATCGCGAGCTGGGGGGAGCCCGGGGGGAGCAGTACTTC; CDR3aa: CASSQDRELGGARGEQYF
abundance: many; j_gene: TRBJ2-3; d_gene: -; v_gene: TRBV10-3; CDR3nt: TGTGCCATCAGTGACTGGGCCGGGAGTTACACAGATACGCAGTATTTT; CDR3aa: CAISDWAGSYTDTQYF
abundance: many; j_gene: TRBJ2-5; d_gene: TRBD1; v_gene: TRBV6-1; CDR3nt: TGTGCCAGCACCAGGCGGGGACAGGAAGAGACCCAGTACTTC; CDR3aa: CASTRRGQEETQYF
abundance: few; j_gene: TRBJ2-1; d_gene: TRBD2; v_gene: TRBV6-5; CDR3nt: TGTGCCAGCAGTGGGGACTACCTTACGGTCTTC; CDR3aa: CASSGDYLTVF
abundance: once; j_gene: TRBJ2-7; d_gene: TRBD1; v_gene: TRBV3-1; CDR3nt: TGTGCCAGCAGCCAAGACCCAGACAGGGTTACCTACGAGCAGTACTTC; CDR3aa: CASSQDPDRVTYEQYF
abundance: many; j_gene: TRBJ2-5; d_gene: -; v_gene: TRBV20-1; CDR3nt: TGCAGTGCGATAACAGGGAACCAAGAGACCCAGTACTTC; CDR3aa: CSAITGNQETQYF
abundance: few; j_gene: TRBJ2-1; d_gene: TRBD2; v_gene: TRBV10-3; CDR3nt: TGTGCCATCAGTGAGGCTAGCGGGGAATACAATGAGCAGTTCTTC; CDR3aa: CAISEASGEYNEQFF
abundance: -; j_gene: TRBJ2-1; d_gene: TRBD2; v_gene: TRBV12-3/TRBV12-4; CDR3nt: TGTGCCAGCAGTAGGGCTCCGGGACTAGCGGACAATGAGCAGTTCTTC; CDR3aa: CASSRAPGLADNEQFF
abundance: many; j_gene: TRBJ2-2; d_gene: -; v_gene: TRBV20-1; CDR3nt: TGCAGTGCTAGGGGGTCCGGGGAGCTGTTTTTT; CDR3aa: CSARGSGELFF
abundance: many; j_gene: TRBJ1-3; d_gene: -; v_gene: TRBV9; CDR3nt: TGTGCCAGCAGCGTAGTGCCGAACTCTGGAAACACCATATATTTT; CDR3aa: CASSVVPNSGNTIYF
abundance: -; j_gene: TRBJ2-7; d_gene: TRBD2; v_gene: TRBV2; CDR3nt: TGTGCCAGCAGTGGAAGGGAGGGGTCGAGCGAGCAGTACTTC; CDR3aa: CASSGREGSSEQYF
abundance: few; j_gene: TRBJ1-4; d_gene: -; v_gene: TRBV2; CDR3nt: TGTGCCAGCAGTGACCCCTGGGGCCAGAAAAGGCATGAAAAACTGTTTTTT; CDR3aa: CASSDPWGQKRHEKLFF
abundance: -; j_gene: TRBJ2-3; d_gene: TRBD1; v_gene: TRBV5-1; CDR3nt: TGCGCCAGCAGGGCCGGGACAGGGGCAGATACGCAGTATTTT; CDR3aa: CASRAGTGADTQYF
abundance: many; j_gene: TRBJ2-3; d_gene: TRBD2; v_gene: TRBV20-1; CDR3nt: TGCAGTGCTTTAGCGGGCCTGCACGTCTCGCAGTATTTT; CDR3aa: CSALAGLHVSQYF
abundance: many; j_gene: TRBJ2-1; d_gene: TRBD2; v_gene: TRBV4-3; CDR3nt: TGCGCCAGCAGCCAAGATCAACTAGCGGAGCCTTACAATGAGCAGTTCTTC; CDR3aa: CASSQDQLAEPYNEQFF
abundance: few; j_gene: TRBJ1-2; d_gene: -; v_gene: TRBV6-2/TRBV6-3; CDR3nt: TGTGCCAGCAGTTACTCGAGTGGGGGCATCTATGGCTACACCTTC; CDR3aa: CASSYSSGGIYGYTF
abundance: many; j_gene: TRBJ2-7; d_gene: -; v_gene: TRBV19; CDR3nt: TGTGCCAGTAGTCCCGGAATCTACGAGCAGTACTTC; CDR3aa: CASSPGIYEQYF
abundance: -; j_gene: TRBJ2-3; d_gene: TRBD2; v_gene: TRBV27; CDR3nt: TGTGCCAGCCATAGGGGGAAAGCGGGAGTGGTAGATACGCAGTATTTT; CDR3aa: CASHRGKAGVVDTQYF
abundance: many; j_gene: TRBJ2-1; d_gene: -; v_gene: TRBV20-1; CDR3nt: TGCAGTGTTCAGTTGTCCTACAATGAGCAGTTCTTC; CDR3aa: CSVQLSYNEQFF
abundance: many; j_gene: TRBJ2-1; d_gene: -; v_gene: TRBV6-1; CDR3nt: TGTGCCGGGCCGGGTGAGCAGTTCTTC; CDR3aa: CAGPGEQFF
abundance: many; j_gene: TRBJ2-1; d_gene: -; v_gene: TRBV18; CDR3nt: TGTGCCAGCTCTCAGATCGATGAGCAGTTCTTC; CDR3aa: CASSQIDEQFF
abundance: -; j_gene: TRBJ1-5; d_gene: -; v_gene: TRBV19; CDR3nt: TGTGCCAGTAGAGTAGGACCTAGCAATCAGCCCCAGCATTTT; CDR3aa: CASRVGPSNQPQHF
abundance: many; j_gene: TRBJ1-5; d_gene: -; v_gene: TRBV15; CDR3nt: TGTGCCACCAGCAGAGGGGGAGGCCATCAGCCCCAGCATTTT; CDR3aa: CATSRGGGHQPQHF
abundance: -; j_gene: TRBJ2-1; d_gene: -; v_gene: TRBV7-9; CDR3nt: TGTGCCAGCAGCTTAGAGAGCGGAGTCTACAATGAGCAGTTCTTC; CDR3aa: CASSLESGVYNEQFF
abundance: many; j_gene: TRBJ2-2; d_gene: TRBD1; v_gene: TRBV2; CDR3nt: TGTGCCAGCAGTGAAGCGACGGGACAGCTTTACCGGGAGCTGTTTTTT; CDR3aa: CASSEATGQLYRELFF
abundance: many; j_gene: TRBJ2-2; d_gene: -; v_gene: TRBV4-2; CDR3nt: TGTGCCAGCAGCCAAGCCGGGGAGTACACCGGGGAGCTGTTTTTT; CDR3aa: CASSQAGEYTGELFF
abundance: few; j_gene: TRBJ1-2; d_gene: TRBD1; v_gene: TRBV3-1; CDR3nt: TGTGCCAGCAGCCTGACAGGGGGTAGTGGCTACACCTTC; CDR3aa: CASSLTGGSGYTF
abundance: few; j_gene: TRBJ2-1; d_gene: -; v_gene: TRBV30; CDR3nt: TGTGCCTGTGGGCTGAGGGGGGATGAGCAGTTCTTC; CDR3aa: CACGLRGDEQFF
abundance: -; j_gene: TRBJ1-5; d_gene: -; v_gene: TRBV6-2/TRBV6-3; CDR3nt: TGTGCCAGCAGTTTCGAGGGAACTAGCAATCAGCCCCAGCATTTT; CDR3aa: CASSFEGTSNQPQHF
abundance: many; j_gene: TRBJ2-1; d_gene: -; v_gene: TRBV10-3; CDR3nt: TGTGCCATCAGTGTCTACAATGAGCAGTTCTTC; CDR3aa: CAISVYNEQFF
abundance: -; j_gene: TRBJ2-1; d_gene: -; v_gene: TRBV7-9; CDR3nt: TGTGCCAGCAGCCCACGGGACGGAAACAATGAGCAGTTCTTC; CDR3aa: CASSPRDGNNEQFF
abundance: -; j_gene: TRBJ2-1; d_gene: -; v_gene: TRBV12-3/TRBV12-4; CDR3nt: TGTGCCAGCAGCCGGGGGCTGTTGCAGTTCTTC; CDR3aa: CASSRGLLQFF
abundance: many; j_gene: TRBJ2-5; d_gene: -; v_gene: TRBV12-3/TRBV12-4; CDR3nt: TGTGCCAGCAGCCCGAACCGAGAGACCCAGTACTTC; CDR3aa: CASSPNRETQYF
abundance: many; j_gene: TRBJ2-1; d_gene: TRBD2; v_gene: TRBV5-1; CDR3nt: TGCGCCAGCAGCTTGGCACTAGCGGGAGGAGGGAGCTCATACAATGAGCAGTTCTTC; CDR3aa: CASSLALAGGGSSYNEQFF
abundance: few; j_gene: TRBJ1-2; d_gene: TRBD1; v_gene: TRBV20-1; CDR3nt: TGCAGTGCTAGAGACAGGGGGCGCGGCTATGGCTACACCTTC; CDR3aa: CSARDRGRGYGYTF
abundance: many; j_gene: TRBJ1-1; d_gene: -; v_gene: TRBV6-1; CDR3nt: TGTGCCAGCAGTCCCGGACGGCTGAACACTGAAGCTTTCTTT; CDR3aa: CASSPGRLNTEAFF